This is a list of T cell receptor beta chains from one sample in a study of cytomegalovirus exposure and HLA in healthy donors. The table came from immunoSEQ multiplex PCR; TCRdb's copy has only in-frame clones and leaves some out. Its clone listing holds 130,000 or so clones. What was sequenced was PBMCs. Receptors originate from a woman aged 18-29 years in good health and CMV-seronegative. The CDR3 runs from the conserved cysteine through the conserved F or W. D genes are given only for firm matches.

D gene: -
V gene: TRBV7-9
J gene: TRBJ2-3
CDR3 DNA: TGTGCCAGCAGTTTCAATGTCGGGTCGGGCACAGATACGCAGTATTTT
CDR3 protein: CASSFNVGSGTDTQYF

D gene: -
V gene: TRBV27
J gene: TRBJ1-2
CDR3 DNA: TGTGCCAGCAGTTTATCGTTCAGGGGTAACTATGGCTACACCTTC
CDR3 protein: CASSLSFRGNYGYTF

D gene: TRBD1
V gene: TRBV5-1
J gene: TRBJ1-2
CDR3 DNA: TGCGCCAGCAGCTCAGGGGACAGGGGAGATGGCTACACCTTC
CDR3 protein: CASSSGDRGDGYTF

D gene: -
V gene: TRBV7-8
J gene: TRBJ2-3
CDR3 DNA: TGTGCCAGCAGCTATCAGGGGGGAGATACGCAGTATTTT
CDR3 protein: CASSYQGGDTQYF

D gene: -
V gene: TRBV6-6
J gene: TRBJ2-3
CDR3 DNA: TGTGCCAGCCTTCCTCGGAGCACAGATACGCAGTATTTT
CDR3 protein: CASLPRSTDTQYF

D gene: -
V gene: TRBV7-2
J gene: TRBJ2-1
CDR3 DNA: TGTGCCAGCAGCTTAGCGCTAGCGAATGAGCAGTTCTTC
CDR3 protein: CASSLALANEQFF

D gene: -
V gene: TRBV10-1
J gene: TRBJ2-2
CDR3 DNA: TGCGCCAGCAGCGACTCGAACACCGGGGAGCTGTTTTTT
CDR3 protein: CASSDSNTGELFF

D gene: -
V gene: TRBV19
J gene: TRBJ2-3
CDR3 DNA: TGTGCCAGTAGTGGTCGACTAGTTTGGGGAGATACGCAGTATTTT
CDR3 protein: CASSGRLVWGDTQYF

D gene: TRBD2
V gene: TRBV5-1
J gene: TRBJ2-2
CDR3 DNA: TGCGCCAGCAGACCCACTAGCGGGAAAACCGGGGAGCTGTTTTTT
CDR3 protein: CASRPTSGKTGELFF

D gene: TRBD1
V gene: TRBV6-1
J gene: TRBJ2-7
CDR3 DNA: TGTGCCAGCCGATCTGGGACAGGGGGCCTCGAGCAGTACTTC
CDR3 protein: CASRSGTGGLEQYF

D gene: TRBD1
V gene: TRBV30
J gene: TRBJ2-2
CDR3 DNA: TGTGCCTGGAGTGCCCGCCGGGACAGTAACACCGGGGAGCTGTTTTTT
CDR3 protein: CAWSARRDSNTGELFF

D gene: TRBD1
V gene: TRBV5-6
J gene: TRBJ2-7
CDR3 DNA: TGTGCCAGCACCCCGCTGGGGACAGGCAGCAGGGCCTACGAGCAGTACTTC
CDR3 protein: CASTPLGTGSRAYEQYF

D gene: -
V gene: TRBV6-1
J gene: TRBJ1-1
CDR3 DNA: TGTGCCAGCAGTGTATCAACAGGGTGGGGCACTGAAGCTTTCTTT
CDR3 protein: CASSVSTGWGTEAFF

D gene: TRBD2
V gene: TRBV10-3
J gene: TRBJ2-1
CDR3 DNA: TGTGCCGTCGATCAGACAGAAAGCGGGAGTAGCAATGAGCAGTTCTTC
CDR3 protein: CAVDQTESGSSNEQFF

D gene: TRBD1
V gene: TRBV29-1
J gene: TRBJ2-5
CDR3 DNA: TGCAGCGTTAAGGGGACAGCCCAAGAGACCCAGTACTTC
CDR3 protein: CSVKGTAQETQYF

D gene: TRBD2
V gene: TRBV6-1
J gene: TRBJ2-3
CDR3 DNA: TGTGCCAGCAGTGAAACACTAGCGGGAGTGGTTACGCAGTATTTT
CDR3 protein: CASSETLAGVVTQYF

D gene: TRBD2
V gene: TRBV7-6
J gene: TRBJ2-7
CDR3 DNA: TGTGCCAGCAGCTTAGGACTTCGGGGACTAGCGCCCAGAGAGCAGTACTTC
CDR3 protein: CASSLGLRGLAPREQYF

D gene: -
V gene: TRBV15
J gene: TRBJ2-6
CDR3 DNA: TGTGCCACCAGCAGAGACGGGGCTGGGGCCAACGTCCTGACTTTC
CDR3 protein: CATSRDGAGANVLTF

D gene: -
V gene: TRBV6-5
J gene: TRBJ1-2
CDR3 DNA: TGTGCCAGCAGTTACGACAGCAATAACTATGGCTACACCTTC
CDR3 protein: CASSYDSNNYGYTF

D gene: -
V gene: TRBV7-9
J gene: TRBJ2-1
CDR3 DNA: TGTGCCAGCAGCTTAGACAGGACTAAGATCTTC
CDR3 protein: CASSLDRTKIF

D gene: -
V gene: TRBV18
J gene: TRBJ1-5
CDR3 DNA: TGTGCCAGCTCACCTTTTGGCAGTAATAGCAATCAGCCCCAGCATTTT
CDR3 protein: CASSPFGSNSNQPQHF

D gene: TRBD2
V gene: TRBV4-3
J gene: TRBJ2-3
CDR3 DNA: TGCGCCAGCAGCCAAGAGATGCTCGGGAGGGGGAAAGATACGCAGTATTTT
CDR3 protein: CASSQEMLGRGKDTQYF

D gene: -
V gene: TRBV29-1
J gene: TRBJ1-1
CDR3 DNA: TGCAGCGTTGAAGGGTGGCAGGGCGCCCTAGCTGAAGCTTTCTTT
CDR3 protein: CSVEGWQGALAEAFF

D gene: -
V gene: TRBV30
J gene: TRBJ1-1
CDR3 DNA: TGTGCCTGGAGCTCAGGCATCCCGAGTACTGAAGCTTTCTTT
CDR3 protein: CAWSSGIPSTEAFF

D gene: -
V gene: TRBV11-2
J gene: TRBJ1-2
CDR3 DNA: TGTGCCAGCAGCAGATTACAGGGAGCTAACTATGGCTACACCTTC
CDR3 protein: CASSRLQGANYGYTF

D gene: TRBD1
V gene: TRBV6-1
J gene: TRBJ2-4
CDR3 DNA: TGTGCCAGCAGTGAAGGCAGCACAGGGGGACATCTAGCCAAAAACATTCAGTACTTC
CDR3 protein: CASSEGSTGGHLAKNIQYF

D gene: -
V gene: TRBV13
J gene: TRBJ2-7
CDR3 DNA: TGTGCCAGCAGCCGTCCTGGCGGCTACGAGCAGTACTTC
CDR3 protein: CASSRPGGYEQYF

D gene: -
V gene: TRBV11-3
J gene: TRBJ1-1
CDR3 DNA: TGTGCCAGCAGATATAACGGGGATGAAGCTTTCTTT
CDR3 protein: CASRYNGDEAFF

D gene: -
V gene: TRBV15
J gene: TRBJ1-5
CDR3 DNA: TGTGCCACCAGCAGTGGGCGGGGAGTCAGCAATCAGCCCCAGCATTTT
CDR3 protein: CATSSGRGVSNQPQHF

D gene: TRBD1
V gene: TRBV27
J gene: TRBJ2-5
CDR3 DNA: TGTGCCAGCAGCCCGGGACAGGGGTTAGTGAAAGAGACCCAGTACTTC
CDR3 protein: CASSPGQGLVKETQYF

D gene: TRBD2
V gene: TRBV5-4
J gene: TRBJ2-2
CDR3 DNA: TGTGCCAGCAGCTTACCCCTAGCGGGAGGGTCCGGGGAGCTGTTTTTT
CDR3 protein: CASSLPLAGGSGELFF

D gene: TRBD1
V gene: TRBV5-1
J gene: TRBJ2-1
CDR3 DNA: TGCGCCAGCAGCCCCGGGACAGGGAGGTACAATGAGCAGTTCTTC
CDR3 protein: CASSPGTGRYNEQFF

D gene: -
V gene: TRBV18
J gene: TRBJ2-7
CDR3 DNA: TGTGCCAGCTCATCGACAACGCTGAGCTACGAGCAGTACTTC
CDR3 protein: CASSSTTLSYEQYF

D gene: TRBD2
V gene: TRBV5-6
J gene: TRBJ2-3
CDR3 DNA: TGTGCCAGCACCCGAGCGACTAGCGGGAGTTTTGCAGATACGCAGTATTTT
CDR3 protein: CASTRATSGSFADTQYF

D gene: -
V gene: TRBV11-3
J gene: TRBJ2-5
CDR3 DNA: TGTGCCAGCGCCCTGGTGGAGGGAGAGACCCAGTACTTC
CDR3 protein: CASALVEGETQYF

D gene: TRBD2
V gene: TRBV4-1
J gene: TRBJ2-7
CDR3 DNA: TGCGCCAGCAGCCAGCCGGGACTAGCGATCAACGAGCAGTACTTC
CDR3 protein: CASSQPGLAINEQYF

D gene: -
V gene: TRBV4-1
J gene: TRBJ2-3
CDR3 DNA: TGCGCCAGCAGCCAAAGGGGCAATACGCAGTATTTT
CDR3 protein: CASSQRGNTQYF

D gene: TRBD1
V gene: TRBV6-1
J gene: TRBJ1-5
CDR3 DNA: TGTGCCAGCAGCGGACAGGTCGATAGCAATCAGCCCCAGCATTTT
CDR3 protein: CASSGQVDSNQPQHF

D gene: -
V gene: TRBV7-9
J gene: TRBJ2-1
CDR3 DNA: TGTGCCAGCAGCCCGAGGACTTTCAGCTCCTACAATGAGCAGTTCTTC
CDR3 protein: CASSPRTFSSYNEQFF

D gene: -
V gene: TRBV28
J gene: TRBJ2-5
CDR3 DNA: TGTGCCAGCAGTGAACAAGGGGGTACGGAGACCCAGTACTTC
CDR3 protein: CASSEQGGTETQYF

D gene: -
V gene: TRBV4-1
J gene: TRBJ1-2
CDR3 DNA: TGCGCCAGAGTGTCCCCTTGGAGACGTGGCTACACCTTC
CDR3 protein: CARVSPWRRGYTF

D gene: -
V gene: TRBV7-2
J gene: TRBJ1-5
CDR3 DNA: TGTGCCAGCAGCTTAGTTGTCACCGCCTCCTATAGCAATCAGCCCCAGCATTTT
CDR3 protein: CASSLVVTASYSNQPQHF

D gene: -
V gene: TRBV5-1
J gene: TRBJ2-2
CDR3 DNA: TGCGCCAGCAGCTTGGGACTCCAAGCCGGGGAGCTGTTTTTT
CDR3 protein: CASSLGLQAGELFF

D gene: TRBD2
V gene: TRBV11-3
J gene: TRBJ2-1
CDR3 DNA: TGTGCCAGCAGCCCATCCGGGACTAGCGGTGAATACAATGAGCAGTTCTTC
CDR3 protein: CASSPSGTSGEYNEQFF

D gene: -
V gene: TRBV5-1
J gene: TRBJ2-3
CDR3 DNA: TGCGCCAGCAGCTTTCCAGGGGATGATACGCAGTATTTT
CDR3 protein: CASSFPGDDTQYF

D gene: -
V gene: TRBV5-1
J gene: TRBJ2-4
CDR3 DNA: TGCGCCAGCAGCTTGGACTCTACCCCGCTTCAGTACTTC
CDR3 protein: CASSLDSTPLQYF

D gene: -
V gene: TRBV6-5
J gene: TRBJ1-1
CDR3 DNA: TGTGCCAGCAGTTTACGTAGTAGCACTGAAGCTTTCTTT
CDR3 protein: CASSLRSSTEAFF

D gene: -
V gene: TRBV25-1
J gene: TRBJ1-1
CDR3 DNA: TGTGCCAGCAGTTTTCCGGGACACCCAAAGGGGAACACTGAAGCTTTCTTT
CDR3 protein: CASSFPGHPKGNTEAFF

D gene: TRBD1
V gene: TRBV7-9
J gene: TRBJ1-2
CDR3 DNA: TGTGCCAGCAGCTTAGTAGGACAGGGGTCGAACTATGGCTACACCTTC
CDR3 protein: CASSLVGQGSNYGYTF

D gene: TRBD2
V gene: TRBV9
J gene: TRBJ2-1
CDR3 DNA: TGTGCCAGCACCCTAGCGGGAGGATCCTACAATGAGCAGTTCTTC
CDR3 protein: CASTLAGGSYNEQFF

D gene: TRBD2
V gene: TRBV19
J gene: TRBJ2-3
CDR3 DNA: TGTGCCAGTCGTCCCCGGGAGGGAGTCACAGATACGCAGTATTTT
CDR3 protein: CASRPREGVTDTQYF

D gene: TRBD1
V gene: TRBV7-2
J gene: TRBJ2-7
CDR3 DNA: TGTGCCAGCAGCTTATGGACAGGGGGCGGCGAGCAGTACTTC
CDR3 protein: CASSLWTGGGEQYF

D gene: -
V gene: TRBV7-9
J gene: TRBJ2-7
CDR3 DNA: TGTGCCAGCAGCCACCACGTCCGGGACAACTCCTACGAGCAGTACTTC
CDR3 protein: CASSHHVRDNSYEQYF

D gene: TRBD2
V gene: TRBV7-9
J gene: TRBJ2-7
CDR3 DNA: TGTGCCAGCAGCCTGGCGGGAGAGACCTACGAGCAGTACTTC
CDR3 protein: CASSLAGETYEQYF

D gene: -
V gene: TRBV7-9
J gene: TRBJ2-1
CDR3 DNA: TGTGCCAGCAGCTTAGATTTAAGGCAGGGCCCCTACAATGAGCAGTTCTTC
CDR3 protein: CASSLDLRQGPYNEQFF

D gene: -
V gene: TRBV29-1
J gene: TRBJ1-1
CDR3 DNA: TGCAGCGTTGGACGGGTCATGAACACTGAAGCTTTCTTT
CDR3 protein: CSVGRVMNTEAFF

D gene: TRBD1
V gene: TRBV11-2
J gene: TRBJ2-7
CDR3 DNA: TGTGCCAGCAGCTGGGGACAGGGCTACGAGCAGTACTTC
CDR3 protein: CASSWGQGYEQYF